The 12 T cell receptor beta chains presented below share a single source sample, sequenced in a study of shared clonotypes between healthy human individuals. Produced via immunoSEQ multiplex PCR; TCRdb's table is partial and in-frame only. The top ten hold 0.13% of the sample, which has over 2 million clones, 95% seen once. Specimen: naive CD4+ T cells sorted from blood. As to subset: CD45RA+ positively selected. These receptors came from a man aged 18-30 years in good health.

CDR3 coding DNA: TGTGCCAGCTCACCACCGATGTCGGGGGAGCAGTACTTC. Residues: CASSPPMSGEQYF. The rearrangement joins TRBV18 to TRBJ2-7, with D perhaps TRBD2 (5 bases). The V and J ends lost 0 bases and 7 bases respectively, with 10 bases between them. CDR1 KGHSH and CDR2 LQKENI come from the germline V gene. The CDR3 consists of 13 residues.

V and J are TRBV5-1 and TRBJ2-5, with D uncertain. This CDR3 contains 15 residues. V lost 0 bases and J lost 1, with 10 bases in between. CDR1 and CDR2 (germline): SGHRS, YFSETQ. The DNA of the CDR3 is TGCGCCAGCAGCTTGGCAGAAGGGCCCCAAGAGACCCAGTACTTC. Translation gives CASSLAEGPQETQYF.

This clone was counted a single time. V and J are TRBV5-1 and TRBJ2-1; tentatively, D is TRBD2 (6 bases). The V end lost 5 bases, the J end lost 4 bases, and 16 bases lay between the germline ends. The CDR3 is 15 amino acids. Germline-derived CDR1 and CDR2 are SGHRS and YFSETQ. In DNA form, the CDR3 reads TGCGCCAGCAGTACCACCGGGAGAGGGTACAATGAGCAGTTCTTC. It is translated as CASSTTGRGYNEQFF. Combining the CDR3 with reference TRBV5-1 and TRBJ2-1 gives the whole variable domain KAGVTQTPRYLIKTRGQQVTLSCSPISGHRSVSWYQQTPGQGLQFLFEYFSETQRNKGNFPGRFSGRQFSNSRSEMNVSTLELGDSALYLCASSTTGRGYNEQFFGPGTRLTVL.

The rearrangement joins TRBV2 to TRBJ1-4, with TRBD1 matching 7 bases. Germline CDR1 SNHLY, CDR2 FYNNEI. The CDR3 extends over 15 amino acids. After removal of 6 bases from V and 0 bases from J, the junction contained 4 bases not matched to a gene. Here the CDR3 DNA reads TGTGCCAGCAGACCCCAGGGGGCAACTAATGAAAAACTGTTTTTT. Amino acid sequence: CASRPQGATNEKLFF.

J is TRBJ2-7 and V is TRBV28, with D possibly called TRBD1 or TRBD2 (5 bases each). The CDR3 runs to 12 residues. The germline V gene has CDR1 MDHEN and CDR2 SYDVKM. The V end was cut by 7 bases, the J end by 1 base, with 8 bases between. The CDR3 region is CASTGRSYEQYF. The CDR3 DNA sequence: TGTGCCAGCACGGGACGGTCCTACGAGCAGTACTTC.

This sequence joins TRBV29-1 and TRBJ1-2, with D perhaps TRBD1 (5 bases). Trimming shortened V by 6 bases and J by 3 bases, and 11 bases separated the two germline ends. The CDR3 is made up of 12 amino acids. From germline, CDR1 is SQVTM and CDR2 ANQGSEA. The CDR3 here is CSVSDTDYGYTF. CDR3 DNA sequence: TGCAGCGTCTCGGACACAGACTATGGCTACACCTTC.

V and J are TRBV19 and TRBJ1-3; 10 nucleotides match TRBD1. This CDR3 region has 16 residues. Germline CDR1 and CDR2: LNHDA and SQIVND (reference sequence). V gave up 4 bases and J gave up 1 base; unmatched junction bases: 4. This chain's CDR3 is CASSNRDRGSGNTIYF. The DNA for the CDR3 is TGTGCCAGTAGTAACCGGGACAGGGGTTCTGGAAACACCATATATTTT.

As concerns this clone: Other DNA sequences in this sample translate to the same CDR3. The rearrangement links TRBV5-1 to TRBJ2-7, with D possibly being TRBD1 (6 bases). V was shortened by 4 bases and J by 3 bases, with 8 bases between the two germline ends. The CDR3 runs to 12 residues. CDR1 and CDR2 from the germline V gene are SGHRS and YFSETQ. CDR3 coding DNA: TGCGCCAGCAGCATGGACAGCTACGAGCAGTACTTC. Translating gives CASSMDSYEQYF.

The chain carries TRBV6-6 and TRBJ2-4; 9 positions agree with TRBD2. This CDR3 has 15 residues. Trimming removed 7 bases from V and 8 bases from J; junction bases left unmatched: 12. Germline loops: CDR1 MNHNY, CDR2 SVGAGI (reference sequence). As DNA, the CDR3 is TGTGCCAGCACGAACTACCTAGCGGGATCGGACATTCAGTACTTC. Translating gives CASTNYLAGSDIQYF.

V is TRBV5-1 and J is TRBJ1-6; D possibly corresponds to TRBD1 (5 bases). The germline V and J ends were trimmed by 4 bases and 4 bases, with 15 bases remaining between them. Germline V gene sequence: CDR1 SGHRS, CDR2 YFSETQ. The CDR3 totals 16 residues. CDR3 DNA sequence: TGCGCCAGCAGCCGAGATAGGACAAGTTATAATTCACCCCTCCACTTT. This codes for CASSRDRTSYNSPLHF.

The rearrangement uses TRBV4-1 and TRBJ2-4, with D possibly matching TRBD2 (6 bases). The CDR3 is 17 residues long. V lost 4 bases to trimming and J lost 0 bases, with 16 bases between them. Germline values: CDR1 MGHRA, CDR2 YSYEKL. The CDR3 reads CASSPTSGRTAKNIQYF. The CDR3 coding sequence is TGCGCCAGCAGCCCCACGAGCGGGCGGACAGCCAAAAACATTCAGTACTTC.

The rearrangement uses TRBV6-4 and TRBJ2-7, with TRBD1 as a possible D gene (7 bases). V lost 3 bases, J lost 3 bases, and 18 bases lay in between. This CDR3 contains 16 residues. CDR1 and CDR2 (germline): MRHNA, SNTAGT. In DNA, the CDR3 is TGTGCCAGCAGTGATCCCGGCGGGACAGCGAACTACGAGCAGTACTTC. This translates into CASSDPGGTANYEQYF.